This T cell receptor beta chain was sequenced for a study of blood T cells in healthy people across ages. Whole-study context: Roughly one uniquely barcoded beta molecule per two T cells was captured.

Germline values: CDR1 SGHRS, CDR2 YFSETQ. V was shortened by 2 bases and J by 7 bases, with 13 bases between the two germline ends. The CDR3 spans 15 residues. Through a sample-barcoded 5' primer and a J-beta primer mix, a second PCR was run for 7 to 11 cycles. TCRdb re-called the 5' RACE reads through MiXCR, storing one row per CDR3 protein. The sample records roughly 800,000 distinct CDR3 sequences, roughly 60% being singletons. The sequence was collected from a young man in good health. Sequencing was carried out using blood. The gene calls are TRBV5-1 and TRBJ1-6; D might be TRBD1 (6 bases). CDR3 nucleotides: TGCGCCAGCAGCTTTAATCCGGGACACAATTCACCCCTCCACTTT. It codes for CASSFNPGHNSPLHF.